This entry is about one T cell receptor beta chain. The sample originates from a study of blood T cell repertoires in COVID-19. Overall study context: Samples taken during acute and convalescent COVID-19 were collected in the United States, Italy and Spain. The cDNA or gDNA used as material had been derived from T cells, B-cell-depleted T cells, or PBMCs.

In the source study's methods: Reference gene primers were amplified, and this amplification served to estimate nucleated cell counts. The repertoire was sequenced with immunoSEQ multiplex PCR; TCRdb's copy has only in-frame clones and lacks some. That table furnishes V, J and clone size, whereas the DNA furnished D and trimming. This table has under 50,000 clones, over 70% appearing once. Trimming at V came to 6 bases and at J to 1 base, leaving 8 bases not matched to a gene. The CDR3 contains 16 residues. Germline CDR1 reads SGHTA; CDR2 reads FQGNSA. This TCR came from a woman aged 40 to 55 with acute or convalescent COVID-19. The sequenced material came from peripheral blood. This rearrangement joins TRBV7-2 to TRBJ1-3, with 8 bases identical to TRBD1. This chain's CDR3 is CASRPDRADSGNTIYF. The CDR3 DNA is TGTGCCAGCAGACCGGACAGGGCGGATTCTGGAAACACCATATATTTT.